The rows below give T cell receptor beta chains drawn from one sample of a study of shared clonotypes between healthy human individuals. Method: immunoSEQ multiplex PCR; TCRdb's copy keeps in-frame clones and lacks some. Seen here are 2 million to 3 million clones, more than 85% observed once, and the top ten hold 0.36%. Material: naive CD4+ T cells from PBMCs. Receptor source: a man aged 18 to 30 in good health. Some clones in this sample may be carry-over from other donors' samples. Both conserved end residues are part of each CDR3. D genes are given only for firm matches.

V gene	J gene	D gene	CDR3 DNA	CDR3 protein
TRBV28	TRBJ1-2	TRBD1	TGTGCCAGCAGTACCGCCGGGACAGGGGAAGACTATGGCTACACCTTC	CASSTAGTGEDYGYTF
TRBV9	TRBJ2-3	NA	TGTGCCAGCAGCGGAAGGGCTAGCACAGATACGCAGTATTTT	CASSGRASTDTQYF
TRBV29-1	TRBJ2-1	NA	TGCAGCGTTGAAGATTACCGTTGGTACAATGAGCAGTTCTTC	CSVEDYRWYNEQFF
TRBV19	TRBJ1-5	NA	TGTGCCAGTAGGGCCCTTGTGGGAGGGTATCAGCCCCAGCATTTT	CASRALVGGYQPQHF
TRBV5-6	TRBJ2-1	NA	TGTGCCAGCGCCTCCCCTAGGACAGTTTACAATGAGCAGTTCTTC	CASASPRTVYNEQFF
TRBV9	TRBJ2-2	TRBD2	TGTGCCAGCAGCGTAGAGAGGCTAGCGGGAGGGCCAGGCGGGGAGCTGTTTTTT	CASSVERLAGGPGGELFF
TRBV20-1	TRBJ2-3	NA	TGCAGTGCTACCTTCACAGATACGCAGTATTTT	CSATFTDTQYF
TRBV29-1	TRBJ2-2	NA	TGCAGCGTTGAAAAAGGGAAGAGTCAAGTAAGCACCGGGGAGCTGTTTTTT	CSVEKGKSQVSTGELFF
TRBV18	TRBJ1-6	TRBD1	TGTGCCAGCTCACCAACAGGGGGTCCGTTGCAGTCACCCCTCCACTTT	CASSPTGGPLQSPLHF
TRBV6-5	TRBJ1-4	NA	TGTGCCAGCAGTTCGCGAGGGGGGGATGAAAAACTGTTTTTT	CASSSRGGDEKLFF
TRBV6-5	TRBJ2-7	NA	TGTGCCAGCAGTTACGGGGGCTCACTCCCCTCCTACGAGCAGTACTTC	CASSYGGSLPSYEQYF